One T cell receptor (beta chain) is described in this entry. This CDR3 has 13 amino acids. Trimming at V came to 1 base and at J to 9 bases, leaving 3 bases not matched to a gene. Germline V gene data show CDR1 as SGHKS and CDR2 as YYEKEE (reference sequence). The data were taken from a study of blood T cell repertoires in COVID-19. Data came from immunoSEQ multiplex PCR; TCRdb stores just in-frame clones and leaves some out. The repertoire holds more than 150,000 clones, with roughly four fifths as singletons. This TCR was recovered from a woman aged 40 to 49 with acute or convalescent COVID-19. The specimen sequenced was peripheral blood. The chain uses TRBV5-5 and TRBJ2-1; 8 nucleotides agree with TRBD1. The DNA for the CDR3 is TGTGCCAGCAGCTTGCAGGGGGCCATTGAGCAGTTCTTC. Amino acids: CASSLQGAIEQFF. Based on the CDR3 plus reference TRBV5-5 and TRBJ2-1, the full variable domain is DAGVTQSPTHLIKTRGQQVTLRCSPISGHKSVSWYQQVLGQGPQFIFQYYEKEERGRGNFPDRFSARQFPNYSSELNVNALLLGDSALYLCASSLQGAIEQFFGPGTRLTVL.